This T cell receptor (beta chain) was obtained from a study of blood T cells in healthy people across ages. Study-wide results and caveats: The CMV status of each donor remained undetermined, and this could have confounded shifts in expanded clonotypes.

Then a second PCR, running about 7 to 11 cycles, was carried out with a sample-barcoded 5' primer and a J-beta primer mix. There were at least 2.5 million CDR3-containing paired-end reads obtained from each sample. TCRdb re-called the 5' RACE reads with MiXCR, one entry per CDR3 protein. The table lists about 970,000 distinct CDR3 sequences, 45% to 60% of them singletons. Note on this clonotype: Its antigen remains unidentified.

The CDR3 spans 14 residues. The ends were cut back, 4 bases at V and 6 bases at J, with 14 bases in the middle. The germline V gene encodes CDR1 SGHRS and CDR2 YFSETQ. This TCR derives from a woman aged 55-69 years in good health. Sequences were obtained from blood. The chain carries TRBV5-1 and TRBJ2-1; tentative D call: TRBD2 (6 bases). CDR3 DNA: TGCGCCAGCAGCCCCACCGGGACTGTCAATGAGCAGTTCTTC. Residues: CASSPTGTVNEQFF. Supplemented by reference TRBV5-1 and TRBJ2-1, the full variable domain reads KAGVTQTPRYLIKTRGQQVTLSCSPISGHRSVSWYQQTPGQGLQFLFEYFSETQRNKGNFPGRFSGRQFSNSRSEMNVSTLELGDSALYLCASSPTGTVNEQFFGPGTRLTVL.